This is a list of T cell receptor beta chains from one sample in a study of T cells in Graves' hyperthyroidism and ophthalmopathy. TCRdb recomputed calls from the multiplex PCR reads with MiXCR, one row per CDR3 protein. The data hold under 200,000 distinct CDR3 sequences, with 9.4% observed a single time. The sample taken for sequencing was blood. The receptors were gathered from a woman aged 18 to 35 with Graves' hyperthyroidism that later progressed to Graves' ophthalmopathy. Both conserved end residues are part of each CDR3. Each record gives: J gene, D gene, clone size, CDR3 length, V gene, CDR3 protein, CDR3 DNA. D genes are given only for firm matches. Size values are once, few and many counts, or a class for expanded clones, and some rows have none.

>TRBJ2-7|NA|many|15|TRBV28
CASSSPDASSYEQYF
TGTGCCAGCAGCTCGCCCGACGCAAGCTCCTACGAGCAGTACTTC
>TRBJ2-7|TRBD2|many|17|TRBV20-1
CSARAPAGLAGAGEQYF
TGCAGTGCTAGAGCCCCGGCCGGACTAGCGGGGGCTGGGGAGCAGTACTTC
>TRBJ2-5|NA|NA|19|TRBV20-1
CSARDLGILAVPPRPAQYF
TGCAGTGCTAGAGATCTGGGAATCTTGGCTGTACCACCCCGCCCGGCCCAGTACTTC
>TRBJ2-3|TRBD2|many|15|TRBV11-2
CASTGLAGAGDTQYF
TGTGCCAGCACCGGACTAGCGGGAGCCGGAGATACGCAGTATTTT
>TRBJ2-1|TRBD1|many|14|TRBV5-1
CASRQGGENNEQFF
TGCGCCAGCAGACAAGGGGGCGAAAACAATGAGCAGTTCTTC
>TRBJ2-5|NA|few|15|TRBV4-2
CASSQDWPSVETQYF
TGTGCCAGCAGCCAAGATTGGCCCAGCGTAGAGACCCAGTACTTC
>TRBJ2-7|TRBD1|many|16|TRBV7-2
CASSPQAGGMGFEQYF
TGTGCCAGCAGCCCACAGGCAGGGGGTATGGGTTTCGAGCAGTACTTC
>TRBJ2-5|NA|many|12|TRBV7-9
CASSPLAETQYF
TGTGCCAGCAGCCCTCTGGCGGAGACCCAGTACTTC
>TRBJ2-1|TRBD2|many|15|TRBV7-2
CASSLQTGTNYEQFF
TGTGCCAGCAGCTTACAAACCGGGACTAACTATGAGCAGTTCTTC
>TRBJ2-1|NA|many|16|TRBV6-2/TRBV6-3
CASSYSREKGYNEQFF
TGTGCCAGCAGTTACTCCAGAGAGAAAGGGTACAATGAGCAGTTCTTC
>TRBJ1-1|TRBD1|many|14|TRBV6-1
CASSFRGANTEAFF
TGTGCCAGCAGCTTCAGGGGGGCGAACACTGAAGCTTTCTTT
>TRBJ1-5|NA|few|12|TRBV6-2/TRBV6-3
CASNPPNQPQHF
TGTGCCAGCAATCCTCCCAATCAGCCCCAGCATTTT
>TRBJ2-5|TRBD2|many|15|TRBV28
CASTPMGGGQETQYF
TGTGCCAGCACCCCAATGGGGGGAGGGCAAGAGACCCAGTACTTC
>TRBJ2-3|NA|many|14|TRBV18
CASSPPSVPGGQYF
TGTGCCAGCTCACCACCATCTGTGCCGGGCGGGCAGTATTTT
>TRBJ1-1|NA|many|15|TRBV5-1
CASSHNREERTEAFF
TGCGCCAGCAGCCACAACAGGGAGGAGCGCACTGAAGCTTTCTTT
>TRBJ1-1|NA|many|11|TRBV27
CASSFGTEAFF
TGTGCCAGCAGTTTCGGGACAGAAGCTTTCTTT
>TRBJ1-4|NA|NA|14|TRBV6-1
CASTKTGVNEKLFF
TGTGCCAGCACTAAAACGGGTGTTAATGAAAAACTGTTTTTT
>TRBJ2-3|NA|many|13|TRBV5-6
CASSLAVGDTQYF
TGTGCCAGCAGCTTGGCTGTGGGGGATACGCAGTATTTT
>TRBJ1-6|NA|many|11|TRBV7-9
CASSLDSPLHF
TGTGCCAGCAGCTTGGACTCACCCCTCCACTTT
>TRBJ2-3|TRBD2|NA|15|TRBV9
CASSASGGNTDTQYF
TGTGCCAGCAGCGCTAGCGGGGGAAACACAGATACGCAGTATTTT
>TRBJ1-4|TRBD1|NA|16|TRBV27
CASSLPGDSRNEKLFF
TGTGCCAGCAGTTTACCCGGGGACAGTCGTAATGAAAAACTGTTTTTT
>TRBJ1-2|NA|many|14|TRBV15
CATSRDPRVHGYTF
TGTGCCACCAGCAGAGATCCCAGGGTTCATGGCTACACCTTC
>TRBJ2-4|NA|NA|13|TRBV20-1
CSASGQAKNIQYF
TGCAGTGCTAGTGGACAAGCCAAAAACATTCAGTACTTC
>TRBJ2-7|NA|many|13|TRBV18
CASSPRMRDEQYF
TGTGCCAGCTCACCACGAATGAGGGACGAGCAGTACTTC
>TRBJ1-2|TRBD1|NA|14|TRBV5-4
CASSKDRGGYGYTF
TGTGCCAGCAGCAAAGACAGGGGCGGGTATGGCTACACCTTC
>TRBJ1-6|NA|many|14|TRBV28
CASSVSSTDSPLHF
TGTGCCAGCAGTGTATCCTCGACGGATTCACCCCTCCACTTT
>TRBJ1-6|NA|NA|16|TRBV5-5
CASSLVQSSYNSPLHF
TGTGCCAGCAGCTTAGTCCAGAGCTCCTATAATTCACCCCTCCACTTT
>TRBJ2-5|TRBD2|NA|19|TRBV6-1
CASSEALTTSGSYGGTQYF
TGTGCCAGCAGTGAAGCTTTGACGACTAGCGGGAGTTATGGAGGGACCCAGTACTTC
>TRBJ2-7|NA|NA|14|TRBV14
CASSTRGASYEQYF
TGTGCCAGCTCCACTAGAGGGGCCTCCTACGAGCAGTACTTC
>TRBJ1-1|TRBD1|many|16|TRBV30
CACYDRDRDSNTEAFF
TGTGCCTGTTACGATCGGGACAGGGATTCGAACACTGAAGCTTTCTTT
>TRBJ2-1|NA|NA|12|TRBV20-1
CSARSIRSEQFF
TGCAGTGCTAGGTCTATCCGAAGTGAGCAGTTCTTC
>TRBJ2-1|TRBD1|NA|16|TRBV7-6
CASSLTSRTGGGEQFF
TGTGCCAGCAGCTTAACTTCTAGGACAGGGGGCGGTGAGCAGTTCTTC
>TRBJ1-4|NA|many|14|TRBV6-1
CASSYAQTNEKLFF
TGTGCCAGCAGTTACGCGCAGACCAATGAAAAACTGTTTTTT
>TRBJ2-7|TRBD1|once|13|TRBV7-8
CASGPGTAYEQYF
TGTGCCAGCGGCCCAGGGACAGCCTACGAGCAGTACTTC
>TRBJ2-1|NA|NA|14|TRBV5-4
CASSLVVSYNEQFF
TGTGCCAGCAGCTTGGTGGTCTCCTACAATGAGCAGTTCTTC
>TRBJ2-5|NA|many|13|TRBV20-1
CSARGGLVETQYF
TGCAGTGCTAGAGGTGGGCTAGTAGAGACCCAGTACTTC
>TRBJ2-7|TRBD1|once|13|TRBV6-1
CATKGASSYEQYF
TGTGCCACCAAGGGGGCTAGCTCCTACGAGCAGTACTTC
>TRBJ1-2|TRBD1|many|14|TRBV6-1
CASIRTGSVYGYTF
TGTGCCAGCATTCGGACAGGGTCTGTGTACGGCTACACCTTC
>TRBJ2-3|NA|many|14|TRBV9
CASSTSWSTDTQYF
TGTGCCAGCAGCACCTCATGGAGCACAGATACGCAGTATTTT
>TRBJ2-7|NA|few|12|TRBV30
CAWSVQPAEQYF
TGTGCCTGGAGTGTCCAGCCGGCCGAGCAGTACTTC
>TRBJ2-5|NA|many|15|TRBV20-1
CSARVFGNYQETQYF
TGCAGTGCTAGAGTTTTTGGGAACTACCAAGAGACCCAGTACTTC
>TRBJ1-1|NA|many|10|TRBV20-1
CSARDEEAFF
TGCAGTGCTAGAGATGAAGAAGCTTTCTTT
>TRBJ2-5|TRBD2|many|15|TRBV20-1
CSARLAGVWLETQYF
TGCAGTGCTAGACTGGCGGGAGTTTGGTTAGAGACCCAGTACTTC
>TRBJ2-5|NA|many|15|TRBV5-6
CASSLYGLVQETQYF
TGTGCCAGCAGCTTGTATGGGTTAGTCCAAGAGACCCAGTACTTC
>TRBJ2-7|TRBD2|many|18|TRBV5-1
CASSWGPILAGDKVEQYF
TGCGCCAGCAGCTGGGGACCTATACTAGCGGGAGATAAGGTGGAGCAGTACTTC
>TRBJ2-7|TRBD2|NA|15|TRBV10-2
CASSPGLAETYEQYF
TGCGCCAGCAGCCCCGGACTAGCGGAAACCTACGAGCAGTACTTC